The 22 T cell receptor beta chains in this list originate from one sample, sequenced in a study of CD8+ T cells in alopecia areata. Noted treatment: oral pan-JAK inhibitor, 5-10 mg twice daily. Extracted from the samples, RNA was reverse transcribed into cDNA to serve as the sequencing template. TCRdb's table, derived via immunoSEQ multiplex PCR, lists solely in-frame clones and lacks some. The table lists 150,000 to 200,000 clones, about 47% of them singletons. The sequencing used CD8+ T cells sorted from blood, collected at approximately week 52, from a patient treated with tofacitinib. These receptors all come from a human donor with alopecia areata.

This chain links TRBV13 with TRBJ1-1; 8 positions match TRBD1. Germline V gives CDR1 PRHDT, CDR2 FYEKMQ (reference sequence). Trimming took 4 bases from V and 3 from J; bases not matched to a gene: 4. This CDR3 region has 14 residues. The chain's CDR3 is CASSSGTGYTEAFF. Written as DNA, the CDR3 is TGTGCCAGCAGCTCCGGGACAGGATACACTGAAGCTTTCTTT.

This chain links TRBV30 with TRBJ2-7; 9 positions match TRBD1. The closer fit of TRBJ2-1 to the DNA end suggests the J call may be wrong. There are 15 residues in the CDR3. Germline loops: CDR1 GTSNPN, CDR2 SVGIG (reference sequence). The CDR3 bases are TGTGCCCGAGAGGTGACGGGACAGGGAGCGGATGAGCAGTTCTTC. This translates into CAREVTGQGADEQFF.

The J gene is TRBJ2-3, the V gene TRBV4-2; the D is unclear. The CDR3 consists of 13 residues. V lost 6 bases and J 1 base, leaving 8 bases between the germline ends. Germline loops: CDR1 LGHNA, CDR2 YNFKEQ. The DNA of the CDR3 is TGTGCCAGCAGGACCCTGGGCACAGATACGCAGTATTTT. Its protein product is CASRTLGTDTQYF.

This chain links TRBV29-1 with TRBJ1-1; 9 nucleotides line up with TRBD1. Germline V CDR1 and CDR2: SQVTM, ANQGSEA. J gave up 4 bases and V 6 bases, and 3 bases lay outside the gene matches. The CDR3 consists of 12 residues. The CDR3 here is CSVTGGGTEAFF. The DNA for the CDR3 is TGCAGCGTGACAGGGGGAGGCACTGAAGCTTTCTTT.

V and J are TRBV13 and TRBJ2-7; TRBD1 might be the D (6 bases). CDR1 PRHDT and CDR2 FYEKMQ come from the germline V gene (reference sequence). V was cut by 0 bases and J by 3 bases, with 6 bases left in between. This CDR3 has 13 residues. The CDR3, as DNA: TGTGCCAGCAGCTTAGGAGGGGGCTACGAGCAGTACTTC. Translating it yields CASSLGGGYEQYF. The entire variable domain, with the rest obtained from reference TRBV13 and TRBJ2-7, is as follows: AAGVIQSPRHLIKEKRETATLKCYPIPRHDTVYWYQQGPGQDPQFLISFYEKMQSDKGSIPDRFSAQQFSDYHSELNMSSLELGDSALYFCASSLGGGYEQYFGPGTRLTVT.

The J gene is TRBJ1-2, the V gene TRBV4-3, with D possibly matching TRBD1 (6 bases). V dropped 0 bases and J dropped 7 bases, with 9 bases sitting between them. Germline lookup yields CDR1 LGHNA and CDR2 YSLEER. This CDR3 is built from 13 residues. In DNA form, the CDR3 reads TGCGCCAGCAGCCAAGATAGGGGGGCTGGCTACACCTTC. The encoded protein is CASSQDRGAGYTF.

V usage is TRBV27 and J usage is TRBJ1-6; a possible D gene is TRBD1 (5 bases). Germline CDR1 MNHEY, CDR2 SMNVEV (reference sequence). Between the trimmed V and J ends, which lost 1 base and 12 bases, there was a span of 10 bases. The CDR3 covers 13 residues. The CDR3 here is CASSLLAGRPLHF. CDR3 in DNA: TGTGCCAGCAGTTTATTGGCAGGGAGACCCCTCCACTTT.

The rearrangement links TRBV9 to TRBJ2-5; the D is unclear. Trimming pared 2 bases from V and 6 bases from J, leaving 11 bases between. The CDR3 loop spans 13 amino acids. CDR1 SGDLS and CDR2 YYNGEE come from the germline V gene. The DNA for the CDR3 is TGTGCCAGCAGCGTCAGCGAGAGGCAGACCCAGTACTTC. This sequence encodes CASSVSERQTQYF.

The rearrangement joins TRBV12-5 to TRBJ2-7; D is tentatively TRBD1 or TRBD2 (5 bases each). The V end lost 4 bases, the J end lost 5 bases, and 18 bases lay between the germline ends. The CDR3 length is 15 residues. Germline V gene sequence: CDR1 LGHNT, CDR2 FRNRAP. DNA for the CDR3: TGTGCTAGTGGTTGGACGGACTCGCCAGGGAACGAGCAGTACTTC. Encoded protein: CASGWTDSPGNEQYF.

The CDR3: CASSPDRGITEAFF. For the CDR3, the DNA is TGTGCCAGCTCACCGGACAGGGGGATCACTGAAGCTTTCTTT. The chain combines TRBV18 with TRBJ1-1, with 10 bases matching TRBD1. Germline trimming cut 3 bases from V and 4 bases from J; bases unmatched to any gene: 2. Germline CDR1 KGHSH, CDR2 LQKENI. CDR3 length: 14 residues.

Remarks on this clone: At one end, the junction sequence differs from germline, possibly due to a read error. The V gene is TRBV7-9, the J gene TRBJ1-2; 7 bases are shared with TRBD1. The CDR3 has 15 residues. Germline-derived CDR1 and CDR2 are SEHNR and FQNEAQ (reference sequence). CDR3 sequence reads: CAGSDGGDRVNGYTF. CDR3 DNA sequence: TGTGCCGGCAGCGACGGTGGAGACAGGGTTAATGGCTACACCTTC.

The chain joins TRBV7-8 to TRBJ2-5; no reliable D call. Germline CDR1 SGHVS, CDR2 FQNEAQ. Trimming took off 2 bases at V and 0 bases at J, with 7 bases between the two ends. The CDR3 length is 14 residues. The CDR3 DNA reads as TGTGCCAGCAGCTTAAGGGCTTACCAAGAGACCCAGTACTTC. This gives the protein CASSLRAYQETQYF. The full variable domain, rest sourced from reference TRBV7-8 and TRBJ2-5, is GAGVSQSPRYKVAKRGQDVALRCDPISGHVSLFWYQQALGQGPEFLTYFQNEAQLDKSGLPSDRFFAERPEGSVSTLKIQRTQQEDSAVYLCASSLRAYQETQYFGPGTRLLVL.

The rearrangement uses TRBV6-1 and TRBJ2-7; D gene unclear. This CDR3 is built from 15 residues. Germline V gene data show CDR1 as MNHNS and CDR2 as SASEGT. Trimming took 2 bases from V and 4 from J, leaving 15 bases between them. The DNA for the CDR3 is TGTGCCAGCAGTGAATGGCTGGGTGGTTCTTACGAGCAGTACTTC. Amino acid sequence: CASSEWLGGSYEQYF.

The chain links TRBV28 to TRBJ1-6, with a possible D match to TRBD1 (6 bases). CDR3 length equals 17 residues. The ends were cut back, 7 bases at V and 9 bases at J, with 25 bases in the middle. CDR1 and CDR2 from the germline V gene are MDHEN and SYDVKM. The CDR3 DNA sequence: TGTGCCAGCAACCTTCTCGGGGGGCGTGAGTGGCTTTCACCCCTCCACTTT. Its protein product is CASNLLGGREWLSPLHF.

This clone showed up just once. The CDR3 here is CASTFTGGAYEQYF. Here the CDR3 DNA reads TGTGCCAGCACTTTCACAGGGGGAGCCTACGAGCAGTACTTC. The V and J genes are TRBV6-1 and TRBJ2-7; 8 bases agree with TRBD1. From germline, CDR1 is MNHNS and CDR2 SASEGT. This CDR3 has 14 amino acids. Germline trimming cut 7 bases from V and 2 bases from J; bases unmatched to any gene: 7.

This clone was seen only a few times. The chain employs TRBV29-1 and TRBJ2-1, with 7 bases matching TRBD1. Germline V gene lookup returns CDR1 SQVTM and CDR2 ANQGSEA. CDR3 length: 11 residues. V gave up 7 bases and J gave up 5 bases; unmatched junction bases: 2. The CDR3 loop is CSATGDNEQFF. The CDR3 region has the DNA TGCAGCGCTACAGGGGACAATGAGCAGTTCTTC.

The gene calls are TRBV27 and TRBJ1-1, with 9 positions matching TRBD1. Germline CDR1 reads MNHEY; CDR2 reads SMNVEV (reference sequence). The junction had 8 bases not matched to a gene; V was cut back by 3 bases and J by 3 bases. The CDR3 spans 16 residues. The CDR3 DNA follows: TGTGCCAGCAGTTTGGGGATGGGACAGGGAGACACTGAAGCTTTCTTT. This sequence encodes CASSLGMGQGDTEAFF.

This clone was found a few times. This chain joins TRBV27 and TRBJ1-5, with 8 bases identical to TRBD1. V trimming: 8 bases; J trimming: 2 bases; junction bases outside the gene matches: 8. This CDR3 region has 15 residues. Germline V CDR1 and CDR2: MNHEY, SMNVEV (reference sequence). The CDR3 reads CASRTGWGGNQPQHF. The CDR3 DNA is TGTGCCAGCCGGACAGGGTGGGGTGGCAATCAGCCCCAGCATTTT.

This rearrangement joins TRBV7-8 to TRBJ1-2; no firm D call. Trimming removed 0 bases at V and 5 bases at J, with 16 bases between. Germline CDR1 reads SGHVS; CDR2 reads FQNEAQ. This CDR3 is 16 amino acids long. This CDR3 is CASSLASLTSPYGYTF. In DNA form, the CDR3 reads TGTGCCAGCAGCTTAGCGTCCTTAACCTCCCCATATGGCTACACCTTC.

The sample holds a few counts of this clone. This chain uses TRBV5-1 with TRBJ1-1; TRBD1 agrees at 8 bases. The germline V gene has CDR1 SGHRS and CDR2 YFSETQ. The CDR3 is 14 residues long. With V trimmed by 3 bases and J by 5 bases, 6 bases remained unmatched. CDR3 in DNA: TGCGCCAGCAGCTGGACAGGGAGAGAAACTGAAGCTTTCTTT. It yields the protein CASSWTGRETEAFF.

This clone was recorded a few times. The chain employs TRBV6-5 and TRBJ1-1; D unclear. This CDR3 is 14 amino acids long. Germline CDR1 and CDR2: MNHEY and SVGAGI. V lost 3 bases and J 3 bases, leaving 11 bases between the germline ends. CDR3 in DNA: TGTGCCAGCAGTTATCTAGAAACCTACACTGAAGCTTTCTTT. Protein sequence: CASSYLETYTEAFF.

In its sample, this clone was seen a few times. Compared with germline, one end of the junction differs, possibly owing to a read error. The CDR3 bases are TGTGCCAGTAGTGTAGAACGGAACCCGGGCTACGAGCAGTACTTC. Translation: CASSVERNPGYEQYF. The chain joins TRBV19 to TRBJ2-7; D not resolved. The CDR3 extends over 15 amino acids. Germline V gives CDR1 LNHDA, CDR2 SQIVND (reference sequence).